The T cell receptor beta chain under discussion was sequenced for a study of T cell responses to AZD1222 COVID-19 vaccine. A remark on this clone: Antigen unknown.

Study results and caveats: Clonal diversity may have been underestimated, and the donors were mostly white British, with more females than males. Epitopes outside B.1.351 and B.1.1.7 mutated regions reportedly drew nearly half of spike TCRs.

Method: immunoSEQ multiplex PCR; TCRdb's copy keeps in-frame clones and lacks some. The sample consists of some 90,000 clones, around nine tenths of them appearing once. The receptor was isolated from an adult in good health. Sequencing was performed on peripheral blood, taken on day 0 of MenACWY control vaccination.

The CDR3 is CASSVKGALGSPLHF. Written as DNA, the CDR3 is TGTGCCAGCAGCGTAAAAGGGGCCCTCGGTTCACCCCTCCACTTT. The gene calls are TRBV5-5 and TRBJ1-6; tentative D call: TRBD1 (5 bases). CDR1 is SGHKS and CDR2 is YYEKEE in the germline V gene (reference sequence). V was cut by 4 bases and J by 9 bases, with 17 bases left in between. The CDR3 covers 15 residues.